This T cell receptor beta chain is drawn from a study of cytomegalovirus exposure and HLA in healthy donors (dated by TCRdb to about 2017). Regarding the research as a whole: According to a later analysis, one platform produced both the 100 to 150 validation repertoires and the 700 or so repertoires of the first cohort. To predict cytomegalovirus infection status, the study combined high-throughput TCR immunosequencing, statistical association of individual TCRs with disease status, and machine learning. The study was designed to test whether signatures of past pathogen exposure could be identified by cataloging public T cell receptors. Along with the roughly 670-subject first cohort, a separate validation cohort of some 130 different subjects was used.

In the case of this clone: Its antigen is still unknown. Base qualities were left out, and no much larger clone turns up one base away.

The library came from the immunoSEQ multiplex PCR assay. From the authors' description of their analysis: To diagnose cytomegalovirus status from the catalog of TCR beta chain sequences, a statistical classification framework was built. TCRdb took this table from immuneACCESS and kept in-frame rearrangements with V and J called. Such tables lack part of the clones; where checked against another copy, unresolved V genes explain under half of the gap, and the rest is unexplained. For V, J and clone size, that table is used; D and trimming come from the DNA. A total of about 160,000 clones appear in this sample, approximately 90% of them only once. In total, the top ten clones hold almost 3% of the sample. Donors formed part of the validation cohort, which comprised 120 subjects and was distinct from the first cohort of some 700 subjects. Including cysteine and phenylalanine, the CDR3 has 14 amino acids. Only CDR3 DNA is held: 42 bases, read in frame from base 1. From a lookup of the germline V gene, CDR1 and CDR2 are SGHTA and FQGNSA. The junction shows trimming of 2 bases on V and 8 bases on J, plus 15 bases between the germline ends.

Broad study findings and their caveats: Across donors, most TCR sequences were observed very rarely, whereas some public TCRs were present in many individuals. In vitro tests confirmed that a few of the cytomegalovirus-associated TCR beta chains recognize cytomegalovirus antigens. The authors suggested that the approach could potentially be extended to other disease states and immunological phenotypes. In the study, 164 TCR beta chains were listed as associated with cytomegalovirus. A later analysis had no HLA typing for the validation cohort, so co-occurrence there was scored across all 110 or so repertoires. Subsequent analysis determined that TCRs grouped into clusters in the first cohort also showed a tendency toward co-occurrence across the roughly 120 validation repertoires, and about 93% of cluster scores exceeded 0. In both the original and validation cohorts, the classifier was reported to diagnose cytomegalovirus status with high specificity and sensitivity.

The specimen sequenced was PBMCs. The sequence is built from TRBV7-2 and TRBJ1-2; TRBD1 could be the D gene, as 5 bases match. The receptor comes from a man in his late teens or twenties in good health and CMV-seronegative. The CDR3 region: CASSLRQRFSGYTF. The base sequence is TGTGCCAGCAGCTTACGACAGCGCTTTTCCGGCTACACCTTC.